This T cell receptor beta chain is drawn from a study of T cell responses to AZD1222 COVID-19 vaccine. Points from the study as a whole: At baseline, just five to seven AZD1222 recipients tested seropositive. Donors were largely white British and mainly female; clonal diversity was possibly underestimated.

The repertoire was sequenced with immunoSEQ multiplex PCR; TCRdb's copy has only in-frame clones and lacks some. This sample yields over 150,000 clones, of which around 88% are seen a single time; approximately 0.5% belongs to the top ten. This clone came up once. Its antigen is unidentified. CDR1 and CDR2 from the germline V gene are SNHLY and FYNNEI. The CDR3 loop spans 13 amino acids. Losses at the gene ends were 9 bases for V and 1 base for J; bases not matched to a gene: 3. This chain joins TRBV2 and TRBJ2-7; 10 bases map to TRBD1. The source of this sequence is an adult in good health. The sample here was peripheral blood, taken on day 0 of AZD1222 vaccination. CDR3 in amino acids: CARGQGISYEQYF. The DNA for the CDR3 is TGTGCCAGGGGACAGGGGATTTCCTACGAGCAGTACTTC.